A selection of T cell receptor beta chains follows, all from one sample in a study of technical replicates of blood from several donors. Sequencing used immunoSEQ multiplex PCR; TCRdb keeps in-frame clones, though not all of them. The sample includes some 80,000 clones, 96% of them seen just once. Sequenced sample: T cells isolated from PBMCs. These receptors came from a human donor in good health. Both conserved end residues are part of each CDR3. A D gene is named only where the DNA matches it firmly. Clone sizes are given selectively: once, few, many, or a class where the clone is expanded.

D | size | J | V | DNA | CDR3
- | once | TRBJ2-5 | TRBV28 | TGTACAACCCGTTCAGGAGAGACCCAGTACTTC | CTTRSGETQYF
TRBD1 | - | TRBJ2-3 | TRBV6-1 | TGTGCCAGCAGTGGGGCATTTGGGACAGGGGGGTCAGATACGCAGTATTTT | CASSGAFGTGGSDTQYF
- | - | TRBJ2-7 | TRBV27 | TGTGCCAGCAGTTTAGGCAGGGAAATTTACGAGCAGTACTTC | CASSLGREIYEQYF
- | once | TRBJ2-7 | TRBV6-6 | TGTGCCTCTGAGGATCCAGCCTCCCGCTACGAGCAGTACTTC | CASEDPASRYEQYF
- | - | TRBJ1-5 | TRBV4-1 | TGCGCCAGCAGCCAAGAGGGAGGAGGACGGCCCCAGCATTTT | CASSQEGGGRPQHF
TRBD2 | once | TRBJ2-5 | TRBV2 | TGTGCCAGCGGGGGAAGCGGGAGGGGAAAAGAGACCCAGTACTTC | CASGGSGRGKETQYF
- | - | TRBJ1-2 | TRBV5-4 | TGTGCCAGCAGCTCCCCACTTACAGTTCCCCTCTATGGCTACACCTTC | CASSSPLTVPLYGYTF
TRBD1 | - | TRBJ1-2 | TRBV19 | TGTGCCAGTAGTATTTCGGGACAGATAGCTAACTATGGCTACACCTTC | CASSISGQIANYGYTF
- | - | TRBJ2-5 | TRBV28 | TGTGCCAGCAGTCCTGGGGTTAGCGCAACAAGCTTCCAAGAGACCCAGTACTTC | CASSPGVSATSFQETQYF
- | - | TRBJ2-1 | TRBV29-1 | TGCAGCGTGAAATCCAGGACATCAAACGTGTACAATGAGCAGTTCTTC | CSVKSRTSNVYNEQFF
- | few | TRBJ1-1 | TRBV7-9 | TGTGCCAGCAGCTTAGGGAGTACTGGTAACACTGAAGCTTTCTTT | CASSLGSTGNTEAFF
TRBD1 | - | TRBJ1-2 | TRBV7-3 | TGTGCCAGCAGCCCTCGTACAGGGGCCCGGGACGGCTACACCTTC | CASSPRTGARDGYTF
TRBD1 | - | TRBJ1-5 | TRBV4-1 | TGCGCCAGCAGCCTTCACGGGACAGGTGGCAATCAGCCCCAGCATTTT | CASSLHGTGGNQPQHF
TRBD1 | - | TRBJ1-4 | TRBV9 | TGTGCCAGCAGCGCCGGGACAGGGTATGAAAAACTGTTTTTT | CASSAGTGYEKLFF
TRBD1 | once | TRBJ1-1 | TRBV19 | TGTGCCAGTAGCTTCTCTAACCCGGGACAGGGGGACACTGAAGCTTTCTTT | CASSFSNPGQGDTEAFF
TRBD1 | - | TRBJ1-1 | TRBV2 | TGTGCCACAGACAGGGGGCGGGACACTGAAGCTTTCTTT | CATDRGRDTEAFF
TRBD1 | - | TRBJ2-7 | TRBV18 | TGTGCCAGCTCACCATTCGACAGGGGGCTAAAATACGAGCAGTACTTC | CASSPFDRGLKYEQYF
- | - | TRBJ1-5 | TRBV7-9 | TGTGCCAGCAGCTTAAGGACAAAGCATCAGCCCCAGCATTTT | CASSLRTKHQPQHF
TRBD1 | - | TRBJ1-4 | TRBV18 | TGTGCCAGCTCACCTTTACAGGGGGGACTGTTTTTT | CASSPLQGGLFF
TRBD2 | - | TRBJ2-3 | TRBV29-1 | TGCAGCGTTGACCCCGAAGCGGGAGCCGGAGATACGCAGTATTTT | CSVDPEAGAGDTQYF
- | - | TRBJ2-1 | TRBV11-3 | TGTGCCAGCAGCTTAGATGTGCTAGTTTCCAATGAGCAGTTCTTC | CASSLDVLVSNEQFF
TRBD1 | - | TRBJ2-5 | TRBV19 | TGTGCCAGTAGTTCACCGGGACAGGCGGATGGGGAGACCCAGTACTTC | CASSSPGQADGETQYF
TRBD1 | - | TRBJ1-1 | TRBV6-5 | TGTGCCAGCAGGTCCGGGACAGGGATGAACACTGAAGCTTTCTTT | CASRSGTGMNTEAFF
TRBD1 | - | TRBJ2-7 | TRBV19 | TGTGCCACCACAGGGGAAGTATTCCACGAGCAGTACTTC | CATTGEVFHEQYF
- | - | TRBJ2-5 | TRBV29-1 | TGCAGCGTTGAAGGGTTCAGCCAAGAGACCCAGTACTTC | CSVEGFSQETQYF
TRBD2 | - | TRBJ2-1 | TRBV5-4 | TGTGCCAGCAGCACACTAGCGGGAGGCAGTTACAATGAGCAGTTCTTC | CASSTLAGGSYNEQFF
- | - | TRBJ2-6 | TRBV28 | TGTGCCAGCAGATACTCTGGGGCCAACGTCCTGACTTTC | CASRYSGANVLTF
- | - | TRBJ2-5 | TRBV10-2 | TGCGCCAGCAGAGATACAGGTATAGAGACCCAGTACTTC | CASRDTGIETQYF
- | - | TRBJ2-7 | TRBV9 | TGTGCCAGCAGCGGAGCAGGTTCCTCCTACGAGCAGTACTTC | CASSGAGSSYEQYF
TRBD1 | - | TRBJ1-5 | TRBV12-5 | TGTGCTAGTGGCCGCGGGGACCTTAGGGACAGGGGATTTAGCAATCAGCCCCAGCATTTT | CASGRGDLRDRGFSNQPQHF
- | once | TRBJ2-1 | TRBV7-3 | TGTGCCAGCAGCTTAATGGCTAGCGCGAAAAATGAGCAGTTCTTC | CASSLMASAKNEQFF
TRBD2 | - | TRBJ2-7 | TRBV10-1 | TGCGCCAGCAGTACTAGCGGGAGCCACGAGCAGTACTTC | CASSTSGSHEQYF
- | - | TRBJ2-1 | TRBV7-3 | TGTGCCAGCAGCTTATTGGCGGGGATCAGCTCCTACAATGAGCAGTTCTTC | CASSLLAGISSYNEQFF
- | - | TRBJ1-2 | TRBV9 | TGTGCCAGCAGCGTAGCAGGGACTAACTATGGCTACACCTTC | CASSVAGTNYGYTF
TRBD1 | - | TRBJ1-2 | TRBV10-1 | TGCGCCAGCAGTGGATGTAGGACAGGGTGGGACTATGGCTACACCTTC | CASSGCRTGWDYGYTF
TRBD1 | - | TRBJ2-1 | TRBV6-5 | TGTGCCAGCAGTCAGGGGGCCAATGAGCAGTTCTTC | CASSQGANEQFF
- | - | TRBJ1-5 | TRBV6-1 | TGTGCCAGCAGTGAATCTAGGACATTCCATCAGCCCCAGCATTTT | CASSESRTFHQPQHF
- | - | TRBJ2-7 | TRBV6-1 | TGTGCCAGCCAGGCAGGGGCCTACGAGCAGTACTTC | CASQAGAYEQYF
- | - | TRBJ1-1 | TRBV27 | TGTGCCAGCAGATCGTCCTACCAAGACACTGAAGCTTTCTTT | CASRSSYQDTEAFF
- | - | TRBJ2-1 | TRBV11-2 | TGTGCCAGCAGCTCCCTATCCCCCTACAATGAGCAGTTCTTC | CASSSLSPYNEQFF
- | - | TRBJ1-1 | TRBV6-5 | TGTGCCAGCAGTTACTCGGGACAATCCGTGAACACTGAAGCTTTCTTT | CASSYSGQSVNTEAFF
- | - | TRBJ2-7 | TRBV19 | TGTGCCAGTAGTATAGGCCGGGACTACGAGCAGTACTTC | CASSIGRDYEQYF
- | once | TRBJ1-1 | TRBV6-6 | TGTGCCATTTCAGGACTTGCCGGCTTTGAAGCTTTCTTT | CAISGLAGFEAFF
TRBD2 | - | TRBJ2-7 | TRBV19 | TGTGCCAGTAGTAGACTAGCGGGAGGTGGGTACGAGCAGTACTTC | CASSRLAGGGYEQYF
TRBD2 | - | TRBJ2-1 | TRBV11-2 | TGTGCCAGCAGCTTATTTCTAGGCGGGAGCGATGAGCAGTTCTTC | CASSLFLGGSDEQFF
TRBD1 | - | TRBJ2-1 | TRBV29-1 | TGCAGCGACGAGGGACAGGTATACAATGAGCAGTTCTTC | CSDEGQVYNEQFF